This T cell receptor beta chain was observed in a study of shared clonotypes between healthy human individuals. This table comes from immunoSEQ multiplex PCR, and its TCRdb copy is limited to in-frame clones, with some not included. The repertoire has roughly 1,500,000 clones, approximately 98% of them found once; the top ten carry about 0.4%. Nashville, Tennessee was home to all donors, each a Caucasian adult. Findings and limits, study-wide: Rarefaction indicated that sorted-subset sequencing remained incomplete although depth was large. Naive subsets, compared against memory subsets, generally had larger estimated richness values. Between a handful of donors, naive CD4 clonotypes were shared at a level of approximately 5%.

The CDR3 loop spans 14 amino acids. CDR1 is KGHSH and CDR2 is LQKENI in the germline V gene. V was trimmed by 2 bases and J by 2 bases, leaving 10 bases between them. As regards this clone: Its antigen is unknown.

V and J are TRBV18 and TRBJ2-7; D uncertain. The sample was naive CD4+ T cells sorted from blood. Subset reported: CD45RA+ positively selected. This receptor was taken from a man younger than 40 in good health. CDR3 DNA: TGTGCCAGCTCACCAGCAGGAAAAACCTACGAGCAGTACTTC. It codes for CASSPAGKTYEQYF.